The clone carrying this TCR beta chain was observed a few times. The data are from a study of CD8+ T cells in alopecia areata. This CDR3 comprises 12 residues. V lost 3 bases and J 7 bases, leaving 8 bases between the germline ends. From germline, CDR1 is SGHRS and CDR2 YFSETQ. RNA extraction was followed by reverse transcription into cDNA, which acted as the sequencing template. Method: immunoSEQ multiplex PCR; TCRdb's copy keeps in-frame clones and lacks some. The sample yields 120,000 or so clones, around 64% seen once. The rearrangement uses TRBV5-1 and TRBJ2-1, with a tentative D call TRBD1 (5 bases). Input material: CD4+ T cells sorted from blood. This sequence was found in a human donor in good health. The CDR3: CASSSRVNEQFF. CDR3 nucleotide sequence: TGCGCCAGCAGCTCCAGGGTGAATGAGCAGTTCTTC.